These 14 T cell receptor beta chains share one sample of origin, sequenced in a study of T cells after yellow fever vaccination. TCRdb itself ran the 5' RACE reads through MiXCR, one entry per CDR3 protein. The sample has 450,000 to 550,000 distinct CDR3 sequences; 20% to 25% are singletons. Sample: PBMCs, taken about 20 days after the first yellow fever vaccination. All receptors come from a man in his late teens or twenties who received the YFV17D yellow fever vaccine.

This clonotype was detected a few times. At one boundary the junction diverges from the germline segment, which might be a read error. The V gene is TRBV9, the J gene TRBJ2-3; 9 bases match TRBD2. The CDR3 has 14 amino acids. Germline values: CDR1 SGDLS, CDR2 YYNGEE. The CDR3 region has the DNA TGTGCCAGCAGCCCGGGGACTAGCAGAGATACGCAGTATTTT. Translating it yields CASSPGTSRDTQYF.

Written as DNA, the CDR3 is TGTGCCAGCAGCTTCCCGTATAGCACAGATACGCAGTATTTT. Protein: CASSFPYSTDTQYF. This chain links TRBV7-2 with TRBJ2-3, with unresolved D. CDR3 length: 14 residues. V dropped 3 bases and J dropped 0 bases, with 7 bases sitting between them. CDR1 and CDR2 from the germline V gene are SGHTA and FQGNSA.

The rearrangement joins TRBV28 to TRBJ2-1; 10 bases are shared with TRBD2. V gave up 7 bases and J gave up 4 bases; unmatched junction bases: 4. CDR3 length equals 14 residues. Germline-derived CDR1 and CDR2 are MDHEN and SYDVKM. In DNA, the CDR3 is TGTGCCAGCAAGCGGGGGGGCCGGTACAATGAGCAGTTCTTC. It is translated as CASKRGGRYNEQFF.

V and J are TRBV14 and TRBJ2-1; D is uncertain. The CDR3 loop spans 13 amino acids. Trimming pared 5 bases from V and 5 bases from J, leaving 10 bases between. Germline V gives CDR1 SGHDN, CDR2 FVKESK. The CDR3 spells CASSLGRHNEQFF. CDR3 DNA: TGTGCCAGCAGCTTAGGCCGACACAATGAGCAGTTCTTC.

V gene TRBV4-1 combines with J gene TRBJ2-2, with 9 bases fitting TRBD1. The CDR3 consists of 19 residues. The germline CDR1 and CDR2 sequences are MGHRA and YSYEKL. V dropped 2 bases and J dropped 2; count of bases not matched to a gene: 12. The CDR3: CASSQLLGFTGGNTGELFF. The CDR3 DNA reads TGCGCCAGCAGCCAACTCCTCGGCTTTACAGGGGGCAACACCGGGGAGCTGTTTTTT.

This clonotype occurred a few times. This chain joins TRBV15 and TRBJ2-3; TRBD1 aligns across 8 bases. The CDR3 has 14 amino acids. The junction had 5 bases not matched to a gene; V was cut back by 5 bases and J by 4 bases. The germline V gene has CDR1 LNHNV and CDR2 YYDKDF (reference sequence). The CDR3 sequence: CATSPRQGPDTQYF. The CDR3 DNA reads as TGTGCCACCAGCCCCCGACAGGGGCCAGATACGCAGTATTTT.

V gene TRBV7-7 combines with J gene TRBJ1-4, with a weak D call TRBD1 (5 bases). The CDR3 consists of 13 residues. The germline V gene has CDR1 SSHAT and CDR2 FNYEAQ (reference sequence). The V gene lost 2 bases and the J gene lost 12 bases, with 13 bases spanning the gap. CDR3 DNA: TGTGCCAGCAGCTTAATCCAGGGTTCGGAACTGTTTTTT. Translation: CASSLIQGSELFF.

The chain has TRBV5-6 and TRBJ2-3; D gene uncertain. CDR3 length: 12 amino acids. Germline CDR1 and CDR2: SGHDT and YYEEEE. V dropped 1 base and J dropped 9 bases, with 9 bases sitting between them. The CDR3: CASSLFVDTQYF. CDR3 sequence (DNA): TGTGCCAGCAGCTTGTTTGTAGACACGCAGTATTTT.

This clonotype was counted ten times or more. The rearrangement links TRBV6-5 to TRBJ2-2; D not certain. Germline lookup yields CDR1 MNHEY and CDR2 SVGAGI. This CDR3 has 13 residues. Trimming took 8 bases from V and 1 from J, leaving 8 bases between them. The DNA of the CDR3 is TGTGCCAGCGGACGTCAGAACACCGGGGAGCTGTTTTTT. Translation: CASGRQNTGELFF.

This clonotype was counted a few times. The V and J genes are TRBV6-5 and TRBJ2-5; no firm D call. Trimming left V 0 bases short and J 5 bases short, with 16 bases between. The CDR3 spans 16 residues. From germline, CDR1 is MNHEY and CDR2 SVGAGI. This CDR3 reads CASSYSRHPRSETQYF. The CDR3, as DNA: TGTGCCAGCAGTTACTCGAGGCATCCCCGGTCGGAGACCCAGTACTTC.

This clonotype has at least ten counts. V usage is TRBV9 and J usage is TRBJ1-2; TRBD1 aligns across 8 bases. After removal of 3 bases from V and 8 bases from J, the junction contained 12 bases not matched to a gene. The germline CDR1 and CDR2 sequences are SGDLS and YYNGEE. The CDR3 is 15 amino acids. The CDR3 sequence is CASSAGGPTAMGYTF. The CDR3, as DNA: TGTGCCAGCAGCGCAGGGGGCCCTACAGCTATGGGCTACACCTTC.

This clonotype was found a few times. The chain has TRBV5-1 and TRBJ2-7, with no clear D. This CDR3 contains 17 residues. Trimming shortened V by 0 bases and J by 2 bases, and 18 bases separated the two germline ends. CDR1 SGHRS and CDR2 YFSETQ come from the germline V gene. This chain's CDR3 is CASSLAGVFELPYEQYF. CDR3 nucleotides: TGCGCCAGCAGCTTGGCCGGAGTGTTTGAACTACCCTACGAGCAGTACTTC.

This clonotype occurred a few times. The gene calls are TRBV5-1 and TRBJ2-5, with D possibly called TRBD1 or TRBD2 (6 bases each). The CDR3 spans 15 residues. Between the trimmed V and J ends, which lost 4 bases and 4 bases, there was a span of 17 bases. CDR1 and CDR2 from the germline V gene are SGHRS and YFSETQ. The CDR3 spells CASSPGATGPETQYF. CDR3 nucleotide sequence: TGCGCCAGCAGCCCGGGGGCCACAGGGCCAGAGACCCAGTACTTC.

The chain is built from TRBV6-1 and TRBJ1-3, with TRBD1 as a possible D gene (6 bases). The CDR3 extends over 15 amino acids. The ends were cut back, 2 bases at V and 3 bases at J, with 11 bases in the middle. Germline CDR1 MNHNS, CDR2 SASEGT. The CDR3 DNA sequence: TGTGCCAGCAGTGAACAACAGGGCCTTGGAAACACCATATATTTT. Translated: CASSEQQGLGNTIYF.